This T cell receptor (beta chain) stems from a study of control samples from healthy donors and cancer patients. TCRdb's copy holds only in-frame clones and misses some; the assay was immunoSEQ multiplex PCR. The data show some 150,000 clones, with over 95% seen just once and under 1.2% held by the top ten. The sample taken for sequencing was blood. The sequence came from a woman under 40 in good health.

The CDR3 spells CASSSRDRALSILYEQYF. The CDR3 DNA follows: TGCGCCAGCAGCTCCCGGGACAGGGCTCTATCAATCCTGTACGAGCAGTACTTC. The chain combines TRBV5-1 with TRBJ2-7; 9 bases map to TRBD1. The CDR3 totals 18 residues. Germline CDR1 reads SGHRS; CDR2 reads YFSETQ. Germline trimming cut 3 bases from V and 4 bases from J; bases unmatched to any gene: 17.